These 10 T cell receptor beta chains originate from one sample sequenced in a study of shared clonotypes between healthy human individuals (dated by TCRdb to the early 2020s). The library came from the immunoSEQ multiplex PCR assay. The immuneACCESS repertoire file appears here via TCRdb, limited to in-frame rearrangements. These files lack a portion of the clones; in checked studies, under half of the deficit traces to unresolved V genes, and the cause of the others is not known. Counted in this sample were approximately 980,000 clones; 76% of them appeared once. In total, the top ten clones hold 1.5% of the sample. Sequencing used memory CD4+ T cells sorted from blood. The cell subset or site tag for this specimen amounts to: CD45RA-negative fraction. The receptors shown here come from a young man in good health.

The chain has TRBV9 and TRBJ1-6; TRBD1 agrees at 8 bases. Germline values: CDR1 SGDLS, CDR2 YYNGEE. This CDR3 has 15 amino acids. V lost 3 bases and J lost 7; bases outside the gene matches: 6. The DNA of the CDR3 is TGTGCCAGCAGCGAGGGAGGGACAGGCAATTCACCCCTCCACTTT. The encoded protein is CASSEGGTGNSPLHF.

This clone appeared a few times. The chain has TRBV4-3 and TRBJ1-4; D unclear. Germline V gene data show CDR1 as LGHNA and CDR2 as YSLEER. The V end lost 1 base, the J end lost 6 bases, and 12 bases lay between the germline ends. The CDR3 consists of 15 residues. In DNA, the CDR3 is TGCGCCAGCAGCCAAGGTACGGGTTCGGATGAAAAACTGTTTTTT. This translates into CASSQGTGSDEKLFF.

CDR3 protein: CASSLDNGSPDTQYF. CDR3 nucleotides: TGTGCCAGCAGCTTAGATAACGGGTCGCCAGATACGCAGTATTTT. This chain uses TRBV11-2 with TRBJ2-3; no clear D gene. The germline CDR1 and CDR2 sequences are SGHAT and FQNNGV. The CDR3 contains 15 residues. Trimming cost V 0 bases and J 4 bases, with 11 bases left between them.

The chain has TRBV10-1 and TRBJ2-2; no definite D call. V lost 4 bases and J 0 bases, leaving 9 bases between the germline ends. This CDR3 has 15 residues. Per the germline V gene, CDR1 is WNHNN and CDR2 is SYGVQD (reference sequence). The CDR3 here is CASSVSGANTGELFF. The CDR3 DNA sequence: TGCGCCAGCAGTGTATCAGGAGCGAACACCGGGGAGCTGTTTTTT.

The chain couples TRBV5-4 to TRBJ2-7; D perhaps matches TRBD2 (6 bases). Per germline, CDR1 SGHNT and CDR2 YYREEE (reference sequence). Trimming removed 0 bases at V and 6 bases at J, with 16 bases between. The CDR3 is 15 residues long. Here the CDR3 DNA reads TGTGCCAGCAGCTTGGCCGGGACTGTCGCCTCCGAGCAGTACTTC. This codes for CASSLAGTVASEQYF.

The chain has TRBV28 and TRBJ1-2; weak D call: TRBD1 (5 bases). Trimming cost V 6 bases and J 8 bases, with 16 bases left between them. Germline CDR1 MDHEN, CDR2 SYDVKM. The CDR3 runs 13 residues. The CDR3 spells CASRMPMGHGYTF. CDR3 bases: TGTGCCAGCAGAATGCCGATGGGGCACGGCTACACCTTC.

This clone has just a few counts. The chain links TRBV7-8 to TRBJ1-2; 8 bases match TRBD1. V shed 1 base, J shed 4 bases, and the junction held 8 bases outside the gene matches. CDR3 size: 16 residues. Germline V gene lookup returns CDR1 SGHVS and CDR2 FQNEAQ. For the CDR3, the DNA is TGTGCCAGCAGCTTAGAATCGCAGGGGGCCATCTATGGCTACACCTTC. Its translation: CASSLESQGAIYGYTF.

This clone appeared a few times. CDR3 in amino acids: CASSRGPPTSYEQYF. The CDR3 region has the DNA TGTGCCAGCAGCCGGGGACCCCCAACCTCCTACGAGCAGTACTTC. The chain links TRBV7-9 to TRBJ2-7; the D gene could be TRBD1 or TRBD2 (5 bases each). The CDR3 runs 15 residues. The V and J ends lost 5 bases and 0 bases respectively, with 14 bases between them. In germline, CDR1 is SEHNR, CDR2 FQNEAQ (reference sequence). Together with reference TRBV7-9 and TRBJ2-7, the CDR3 gives the full variable domain: DTGVSQNPRHKITKRGQNVTFRCDPISEHNRLYWYRQTLGQGPEFLTYFQNEAQLEKSRLLSDRFSAERPKGSFSTLEIQRTEQGDSAMYLCASSRGPPTSYEQYFGPGTRLTVT.

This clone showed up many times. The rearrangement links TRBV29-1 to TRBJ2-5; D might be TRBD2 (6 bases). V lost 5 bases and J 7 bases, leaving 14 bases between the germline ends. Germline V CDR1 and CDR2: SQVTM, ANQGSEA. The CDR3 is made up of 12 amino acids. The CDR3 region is CSVRDGGATQYF. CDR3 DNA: TGCAGCGTTAGGGACGGGGGAGCGACCCAGTACTTC. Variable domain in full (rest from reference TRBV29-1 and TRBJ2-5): SAVISQKPSRDICQRGTSLTIQCQVDSQVTMMFWYRQQPGQSLTLIATANQGSEATYESGFVIDKFPISRPNLTFSTLTVSNMSPEDSSIYLCSVRDGGATQYFGPGTRLLVL.

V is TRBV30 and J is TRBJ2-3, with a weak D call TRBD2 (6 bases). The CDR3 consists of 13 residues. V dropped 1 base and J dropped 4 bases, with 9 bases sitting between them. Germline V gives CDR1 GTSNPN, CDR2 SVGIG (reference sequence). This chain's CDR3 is CAWSGGLADTQYF. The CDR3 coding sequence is TGTGCCTGGAGTGGGGGACTTGCAGATACGCAGTATTTT.